This T cell receptor (beta chain) was captured in a study of Ad26.COV2.S vaccination and SARS-CoV-2 variants. The assay was immunoSEQ multiplex PCR, and TCRdb's table has in-frame clones only and misses some. The sample has 400,000 to 450,000 clones, around nine tenths seen once. Treatment meaning: 15 to 20 received Ad26.COV2.S at low or high dose, single or two shots; a few received placebo; per-sample allocation not given. The study sampled participants on day 63 after the first vaccine or placebo injection. Its platform was an Ad26 vector, and its expressed antigen was Wuhan-strain SARS-CoV-2 spike. Source: peripheral blood, taken in a trial of Ad26.COV2.S vaccine versus placebo. The clonotype originates from a person aged 18-60 years who received the Ad26.COV2.S COVID-19 vaccine or a placebo.

The CDR3 protein is CASSFHDRRLNMNTEAFF. Here the CDR3 DNA reads TGTGCCAGCAGCTTTCACGACAGGCGCTTAAACATGAACACTGAAGCTTTCTTT. This rearrangement joins TRBV7-8 to TRBJ1-1; tentatively, D is TRBD1 (6 bases). This CDR3 is built from 18 residues. Looked up from germline, CDR1 is SGHVS and CDR2 is FQNEAQ. Trimming stripped 3 bases from V and 0 bases from J, with 20 bases between. The whole variable domain, filled in from reference TRBV7-8 and TRBJ1-1, reads GAGVSQSPRYKVAKRGQDVALRCDPISGHVSLFWYQQALGQGPEFLTYFQNEAQLDKSGLPSDRFFAERPEGSVSTLKIQRTQQEDSAVYLCASSFHDRRLNMNTEAFFGQGTRLTVV.